These T cell receptor beta chains were read from a single sample in a study of cytomegalovirus exposure and HLA in healthy donors. Measured with immunoSEQ multiplex PCR; TCRdb has only the in-frame clones, and not every one. The data show hundreds of thousands of clones, over 80% seen once. Sequenced material: PBMCs. Source of these receptors: a boy under 10 years old in good health and CMV-seronegative. CDR3s include the opening cysteine and the closing phenylalanine or tryptophan. The order of the fields is J gene, D gene, V gene, clone size, CDR3 protein, CDR3 DNA. The D gene is left open where the match is weak. Expanded clones are given a class, and other clones once, few, many or no size at all.

>TRBJ2-5|TRBD1|TRBV18|NA
CASSPTGIQETQYF
TGTGCCAGCTCACCGACAGGGATCCAAGAGACCCAGTACTTC
>TRBJ1-2|NA|TRBV4-2|NA
CASSQDLGTQGYGYTF
TGTGCCAGCAGCCAAGATCTGGGAACACAGGGCTATGGCTACACCTTC
>TRBJ2-1|NA|TRBV30|once
CAWSGRGGQGEQFF
TGTGCCTGGAGTGGAAGGGGCGGCCAGGGTGAGCAGTTCTTC
>TRBJ1-4|NA|TRBV2|NA
CASSDGRVDEKLFF
TGTGCCAGCAGTGATGGCAGGGTTGACGAAAAACTGTTTTTT
>TRBJ2-7|NA|TRBV6-1|NA
CASKKRPVTSYEQYF
TGTGCCAGCAAAAAGAGGCCAGTTACATCCTACGAGCAGTACTTC
>TRBJ1-2|TRBD1|TRBV29-1|few
CSVDGQGGGYTF
TGCAGCGTTGACGGACAGGGGGGCGGCTACACCTTC
>TRBJ1-2|TRBD1|TRBV15|NA
CATSRKVEGALGYTF
TGTGCCACCAGCAGAAAGGTGGAGGGGGCGCTTGGCTACACCTTC
>TRBJ2-7|NA|TRBV6-1|NA
CASSESSAGFSYEQYF
TGTGCCAGCAGTGAAAGTTCGGCAGGCTTCTCCTACGAGCAGTACTTC
>TRBJ2-1|NA|TRBV6-1|few
CASSRPGGEQFF
TGTGCCAGCAGCCGACCCGGAGGTGAGCAGTTCTTC
>TRBJ2-7|TRBD2|TRBV5-4|NA
CASSLGLGAGSSYEQYF
TGTGCCAGCAGCTTAGGTTTAGGAGCGGGGAGCTCCTACGAGCAGTACTTC
>TRBJ2-3|TRBD2|TRBV4-1|NA
CASSLQGGRATDTQYF
TGCGCCAGCAGCCTCCAGGGCGGGAGGGCAACAGATACGCAGTATTTT
>TRBJ2-1|TRBD2|TRBV2|NA
CASSERGALAGLEQFF
TGTGCCAGCAGTGAAAGGGGGGCACTAGCGGGCCTTGAGCAGTTCTTC
>TRBJ1-1|NA|TRBV5-1|NA
CASSLTRGVAFF
TGCGCCAGCAGCTTGACACGCGGGGTGGCTTTCTTT
>TRBJ1-1|NA|TRBV5-5|few
CASSLGGLLDTEAFF
TGTGCCAGCAGCTTGGGGGGGCTACTGGACACTGAAGCTTTCTTT
>TRBJ2-4|TRBD1|TRBV19|NA
CASSVGQGAKNIQYF
TGTGCCAGTAGTGTCGGACAGGGGGCTAAAAACATTCAGTACTTC
>TRBJ1-2|NA|TRBV6-1|NA
CASSEAGGVQGYTF
TGTGCCAGCAGTGAAGCGGGAGGGGTGCAGGGCTACACCTTC
>TRBJ1-2|NA|TRBV2|NA
CASKPGRSGDYGYTF
TGTGCCAGCAAGCCCGGGAGGTCGGGCGACTATGGCTACACCTTC
>TRBJ1-1|TRBD1|TRBV30|few
CAWREKSTGLNTEAFF
TGTGCCTGGAGAGAGAAATCGACAGGGCTTAACACTGAAGCTTTCTTT
>TRBJ1-1|NA|TRBV9|NA
CASSVGSGGGNTEAFF
TGTGCCAGCAGCGTAGGGTCGGGAGGGGGGAACACTGAAGCTTTCTTT
>TRBJ2-7|TRBD2|TRBV27|once
CASSPGGTGYEQYF
TGTGCCAGCAGTCCGGGAGGGACGGGCTACGAGCAGTACTTC
>TRBJ2-7|NA|TRBV7-2|once
CASSSLNGRDKYEQYF
TGTGCCAGCAGCTCGCTTAACGGTCGGGACAAATACGAGCAGTACTTC
>TRBJ2-7|TRBD1|TRBV12-5|NA
CASGAAQGVEQYF
TGTGCTAGTGGAGCCGCCCAGGGGGTCGAGCAGTACTTC
>TRBJ2-7|NA|TRBV7-2|NA
CASSLGASDEQYF
TGTGCCAGCAGCTTAGGAGCGAGCGACGAGCAGTACTTC
>TRBJ2-7|NA|TRBV6-1|NA
CASSEGGPYSYEQYF
TGTGCCAGCAGTGAAGGAGGTCCATACTCCTACGAGCAGTACTTC
>TRBJ2-5|NA|TRBV6-6|NA
CASSKQGGETQYF
TGTGCCAGCAGCAAACAGGGTGGGGAGACCCAGTACTTC
>TRBJ2-2|NA|TRBV5-1|once
CASSPDRGLSTGELFF
TGCGCCAGCAGCCCAGACAGGGGACTAAGCACCGGGGAGCTGTTTTTT
>TRBJ1-1|NA|TRBV20-1|NA
CSASRQGEAFF
TGCAGTGCTAGTAGGCAGGGGGAAGCTTTCTTT
>TRBJ2-3|NA|TRBV30|NA
CAWSVGTGQHLTQYF
TGTGCCTGGAGCGTAGGTACAGGGCAGCATCTTACGCAGTATTTT
>TRBJ1-1|NA|TRBV29-1|NA
CSLTRQDHTEAFF
TGCAGCCTAACTCGGCAGGATCACACTGAAGCTTTCTTT
>TRBJ2-2|NA|TRBV11-2|NA
CASSLGGGGVNTGELFF
TGTGCCAGCAGCTTAGGTGGGGGAGGAGTTAACACCGGGGAGCTGTTTTTT
>TRBJ1-2|TRBD1|TRBV30|NA
CARETGGSGYTF
TGTGCCAGAGAGACAGGGGGTAGTGGCTACACCTTC
>TRBJ1-4|TRBD1|TRBV19|once
CASSGTGATNEKLFF
TGTGCCAGTAGTGGCACAGGGGCAACTAATGAAAAACTGTTTTTT
>TRBJ2-1|NA|TRBV21-1|few
CASSKEPDRCSYNEQFF
TGTGCCAGCAGCAAAGAGCCCGACAGGTGCTCCTACAATGAGCAGTTCTTC
>TRBJ2-1|NA|TRBV7-9|NA
CASTSRAVTFYNEQFF
TGTGCCAGCACCTCGAGAGCGGTTACTTTCTACAATGAGCAGTTCTTC
>TRBJ2-7|NA|TRBV10-3|NA
CAISERSEQYF
TGTGCCATCAGTGAGAGGAGCGAGCAGTACTTC
>TRBJ1-4|NA|TRBV2|few
CASSPRPGGREKLFF
TGTGCCAGCAGTCCGCGACCCGGAGGACGAGAAAAACTGTTTTTT
>TRBJ1-1|NA|TRBV10-1|NA
CASGGGGEAFF
TGCGCCAGCGGGGGCGGAGGAGAAGCTTTCTTT
>TRBJ1-1|TRBD1|TRBV30|NA
CASMTGANTEAFF
TGTGCCTCCATGACAGGGGCGAACACTGAAGCTTTCTTT
>TRBJ2-5|NA|TRBV7-9|NA
CASSLGGAHSGTQYF
TGTGCCAGCAGCTTAGGGGGAGCACACTCGGGGACCCAGTACTTC
>TRBJ1-5|TRBD1|TRBV6-5|NA
CASRPTGVDQPQHF
TGTGCCAGCAGGCCAACAGGGGTGGATCAGCCCCAGCATTTT
>TRBJ1-2|TRBD1|TRBV5-1|few
CASSLGDSPIAGGYTF
TGCGCCAGCAGCTTGGGGGACAGCCCGATAGCGGGGGGCTACACCTTC
>TRBJ2-7|NA|TRBV5-1|NA
CASSPGSSFGEQYF
TGCGCCAGCAGCCCGGGGTCGAGTTTTGGCGAGCAGTACTTC
>TRBJ2-1|TRBD2|TRBV7-8|once
CASSLNPSGSDEQFF
TGTGCCAGCAGCCTAAACCCTAGCGGGAGTGATGAGCAGTTCTTC
>TRBJ1-1|NA|TRBV6-9|NA
CASGVTGEAFF
TGTGCCAGCGGGGTGACAGGTGAAGCTTTCTTT
>TRBJ1-2|NA|TRBV27|NA
CASSLSQGFSYGYTF
TGTGCCAGCAGTTTATCACAGGGTTTTAGCTATGGCTACACCTTC
>TRBJ1-4|TRBD1|TRBV6-5|NA
CASRPRTGDNEKLFF
TGTGCCAGCAGACCTCGGACAGGGGATAATGAAAAACTGTTTTTT
>TRBJ1-5|NA|TRBV18|once
CASSELIAGNQPQHF
TGTGCCAGCTCAGAACTGATAGCTGGGAATCAGCCCCAGCATTTT
>TRBJ2-1|TRBD2|TRBV5-1|NA
CASSPGGRGPIDNEQFF
TGCGCCAGCAGCCCGGGGGGGAGGGGCCCTATAGACAATGAGCAGTTCTTC
>TRBJ1-2|NA|TRBV6-5|NA
CASSYSVLRGYTF
TGTGCCAGCAGTTACTCGGTCCTTAGAGGCTACACCTTC
>TRBJ2-1|NA|TRBV7-9|NA
CASSFTYNEQFF
TGTGCCAGCAGCTTCACCTACAATGAGCAGTTCTTC
>TRBJ2-1|TRBD2|TRBV7-9|NA
CASSLDTSGRADEQFF
TGTGCCAGCAGCTTAGATACTAGCGGGAGGGCCGATGAGCAGTTCTTC
>TRBJ1-1|NA|TRBV6-5|NA
CASAHTVNTEAFF
TGTGCCAGCGCCCACACAGTGAACACTGAAGCTTTCTTT
>TRBJ1-6|TRBD1|TRBV5-6|NA
CASSRKDRAGSPLHF
TGTGCCAGCAGCCGTAAGGACAGGGCTGGATCACCCCTCCACTTT
>TRBJ2-3|NA|TRBV27|NA
CASSPFAPPADTQYF
TGTGCCAGCAGCCCCTTTGCGCCCCCCGCAGATACGCAGTATTTT
>TRBJ1-5|NA|TRBV10-3|NA
CAISETQGSSNQPQHF
TGTGCCATCAGTGAGACACAGGGAAGCAGCAATCAGCCCCAGCATTTT